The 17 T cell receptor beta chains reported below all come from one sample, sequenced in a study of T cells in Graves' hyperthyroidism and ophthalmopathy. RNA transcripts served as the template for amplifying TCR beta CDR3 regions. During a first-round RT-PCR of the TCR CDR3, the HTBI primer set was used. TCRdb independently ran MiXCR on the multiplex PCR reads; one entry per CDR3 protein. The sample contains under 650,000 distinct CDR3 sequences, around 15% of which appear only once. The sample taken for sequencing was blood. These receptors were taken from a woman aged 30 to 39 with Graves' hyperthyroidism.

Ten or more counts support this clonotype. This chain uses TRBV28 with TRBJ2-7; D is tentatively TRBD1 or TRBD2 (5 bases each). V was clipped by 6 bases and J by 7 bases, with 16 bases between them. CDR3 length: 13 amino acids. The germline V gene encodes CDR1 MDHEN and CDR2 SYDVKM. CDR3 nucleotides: TGTGCCAGCAGAATCCAGGGAGCTGGGGAGCAGTACTTC. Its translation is CASRIQGAGEQYF.

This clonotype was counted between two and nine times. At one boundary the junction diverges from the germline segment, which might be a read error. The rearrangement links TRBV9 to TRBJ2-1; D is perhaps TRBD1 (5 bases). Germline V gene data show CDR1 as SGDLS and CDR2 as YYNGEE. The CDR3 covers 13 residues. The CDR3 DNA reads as TGTACCAGCAGCGTCCTTCAGGGTAGTGAGCAGTTCTTC. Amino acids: CTSSVLQGSEQFF.

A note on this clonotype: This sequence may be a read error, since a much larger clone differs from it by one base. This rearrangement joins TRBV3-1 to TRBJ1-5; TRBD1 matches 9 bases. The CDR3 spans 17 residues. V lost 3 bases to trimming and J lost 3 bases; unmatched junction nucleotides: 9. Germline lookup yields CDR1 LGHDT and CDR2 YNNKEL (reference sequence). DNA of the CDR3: TGTGCCAGCAGCCATCAACCGGGACAGGGCTTCAATCAGCCCCAGCATTTT. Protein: CASSHQPGQGFNQPQHF.

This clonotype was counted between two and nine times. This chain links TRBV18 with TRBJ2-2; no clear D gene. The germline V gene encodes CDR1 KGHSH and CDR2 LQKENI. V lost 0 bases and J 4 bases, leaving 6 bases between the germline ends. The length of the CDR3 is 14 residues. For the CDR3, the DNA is TGTGCCAGCTCACCACCGATGCTCACCGGGGAGCTGTTTTTT. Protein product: CASSPPMLTGELFF.

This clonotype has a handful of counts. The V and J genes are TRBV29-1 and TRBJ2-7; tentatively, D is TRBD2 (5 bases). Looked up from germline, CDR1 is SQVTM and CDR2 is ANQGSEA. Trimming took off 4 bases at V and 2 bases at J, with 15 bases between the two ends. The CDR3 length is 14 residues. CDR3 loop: CSVVLPGSTYEQYF. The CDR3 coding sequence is TGCAGCGTTGTCCTACCGGGATCAACCTACGAGCAGTACTTC.

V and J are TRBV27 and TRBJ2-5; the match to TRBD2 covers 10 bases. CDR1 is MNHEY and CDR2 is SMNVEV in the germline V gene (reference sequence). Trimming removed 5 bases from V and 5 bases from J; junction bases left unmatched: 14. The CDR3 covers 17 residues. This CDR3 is CASSGHSGRSKSETQYF. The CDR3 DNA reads TGTGCCAGCAGTGGGCATAGCGGGAGGAGCAAGTCGGAGACCCAGTACTTC.

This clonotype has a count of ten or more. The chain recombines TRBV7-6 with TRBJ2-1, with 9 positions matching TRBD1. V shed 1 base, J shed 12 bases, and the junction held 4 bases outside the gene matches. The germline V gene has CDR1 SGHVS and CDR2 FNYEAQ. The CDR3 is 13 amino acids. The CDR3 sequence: CASSLGGTGRQFF. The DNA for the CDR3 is TGTGCCAGCAGCTTAGGAGGGACAGGGAGGCAGTTCTTC. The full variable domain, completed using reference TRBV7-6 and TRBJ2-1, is GAGVSQSPRYKVTKRGQDVALRCDPISGHVSLYWYRQALGQGPEFLTYFNYEAQQDKSGLPNDRFSAERPEGSISTLTIQRTEQRDSAMYRCASSLGGTGRQFFGPGTRLTVL.

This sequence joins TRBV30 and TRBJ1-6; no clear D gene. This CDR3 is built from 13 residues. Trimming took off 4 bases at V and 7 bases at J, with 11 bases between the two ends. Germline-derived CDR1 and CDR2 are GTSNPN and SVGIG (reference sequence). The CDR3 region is CAWMPTRNSPLHF. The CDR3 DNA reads TGTGCCTGGATGCCAACTCGGAATTCACCCCTCCACTTT.

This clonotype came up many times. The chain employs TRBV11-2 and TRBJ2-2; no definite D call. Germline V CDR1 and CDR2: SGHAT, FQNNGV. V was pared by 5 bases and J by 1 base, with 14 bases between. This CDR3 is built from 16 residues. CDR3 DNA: TGTGCCAGCAGCCCTCGCGGCAAAATGAACACCGGGGAGCTGTTTTTT. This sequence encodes CASSPRGKMNTGELFF.

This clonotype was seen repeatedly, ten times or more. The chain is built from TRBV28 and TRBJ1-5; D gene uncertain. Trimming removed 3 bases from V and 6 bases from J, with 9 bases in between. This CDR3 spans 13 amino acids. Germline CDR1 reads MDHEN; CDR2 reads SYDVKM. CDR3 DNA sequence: TGTGCCAGCAGTTTGAACTGGGTTCAGCCCCAGCATTTT. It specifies CASSLNWVQPQHF.

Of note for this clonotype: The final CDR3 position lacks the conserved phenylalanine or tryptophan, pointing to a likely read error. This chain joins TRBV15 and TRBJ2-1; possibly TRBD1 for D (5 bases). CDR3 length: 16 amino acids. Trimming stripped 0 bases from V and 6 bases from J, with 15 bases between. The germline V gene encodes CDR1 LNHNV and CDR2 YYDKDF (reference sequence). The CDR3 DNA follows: TGTGCCACCAGCAGAGATCTTGGGGCTGATTGCAATGAGCAGTTCTCC. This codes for CATSRDLGADCNEQFS.

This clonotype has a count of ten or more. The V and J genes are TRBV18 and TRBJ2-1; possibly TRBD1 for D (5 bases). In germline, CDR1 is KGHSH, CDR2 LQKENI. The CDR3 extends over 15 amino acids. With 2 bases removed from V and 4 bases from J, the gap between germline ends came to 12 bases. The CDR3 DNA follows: TGTGCCAGCTCACCAGCTCAGGGTCGGTACAATGAGCAGTTCTTC. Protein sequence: CASSPAQGRYNEQFF. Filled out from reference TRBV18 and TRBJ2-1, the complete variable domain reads NAGVMQNPRHLVRRRGQEARLRCSPMKGHSHVYWYRQLPEEGLKFMVYLQKENIIDESGMPKERFSAEFPKEGPSILRIQQVVRGDSAAYFCASSPAQGRYNEQFFGPGTRLTVL.

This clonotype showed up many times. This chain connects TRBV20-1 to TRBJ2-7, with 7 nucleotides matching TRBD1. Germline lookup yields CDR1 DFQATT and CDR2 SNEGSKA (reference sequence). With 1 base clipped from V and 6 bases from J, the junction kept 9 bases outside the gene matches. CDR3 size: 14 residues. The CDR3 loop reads CSARGAATGFEQYF. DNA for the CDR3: TGCAGTGCTAGAGGGGCCGCGACAGGGTTCGAGCAGTACTTC.

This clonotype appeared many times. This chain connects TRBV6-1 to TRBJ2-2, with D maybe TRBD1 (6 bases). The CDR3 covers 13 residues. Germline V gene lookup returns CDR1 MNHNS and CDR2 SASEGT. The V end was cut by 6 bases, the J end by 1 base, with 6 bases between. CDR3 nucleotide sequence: TGTGCCAGCAGGACAGGGAACACCGGGGAGCTGTTTTTT. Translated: CASRTGNTGELFF.

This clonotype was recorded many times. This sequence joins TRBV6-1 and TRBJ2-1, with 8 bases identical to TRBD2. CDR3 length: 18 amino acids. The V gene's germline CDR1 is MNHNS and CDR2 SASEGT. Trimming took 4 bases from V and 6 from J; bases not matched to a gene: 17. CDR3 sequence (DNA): TGTGCCAGCAGTGCCCTGAGGAGTTCGGCGGGAGGACTCAATGAGCAGTTCTTC. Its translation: CASSALRSSAGGLNEQFF.

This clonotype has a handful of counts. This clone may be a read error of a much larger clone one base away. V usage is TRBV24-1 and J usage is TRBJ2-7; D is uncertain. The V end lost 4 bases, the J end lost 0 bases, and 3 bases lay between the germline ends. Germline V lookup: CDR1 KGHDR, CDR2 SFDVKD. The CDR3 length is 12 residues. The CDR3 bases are TGTGCCACCAGTGAGGGCTCCTACGAGCAGTACTTC. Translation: CATSEGSYEQYF.

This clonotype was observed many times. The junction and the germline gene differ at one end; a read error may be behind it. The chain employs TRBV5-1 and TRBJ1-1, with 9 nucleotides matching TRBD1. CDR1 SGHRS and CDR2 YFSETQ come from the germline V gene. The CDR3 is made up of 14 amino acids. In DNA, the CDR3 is TGTGCCAGCAGCTTGGACAGGGGGAACACTGAAGCTTTCTTT. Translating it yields CASSLDRGNTEAFF.